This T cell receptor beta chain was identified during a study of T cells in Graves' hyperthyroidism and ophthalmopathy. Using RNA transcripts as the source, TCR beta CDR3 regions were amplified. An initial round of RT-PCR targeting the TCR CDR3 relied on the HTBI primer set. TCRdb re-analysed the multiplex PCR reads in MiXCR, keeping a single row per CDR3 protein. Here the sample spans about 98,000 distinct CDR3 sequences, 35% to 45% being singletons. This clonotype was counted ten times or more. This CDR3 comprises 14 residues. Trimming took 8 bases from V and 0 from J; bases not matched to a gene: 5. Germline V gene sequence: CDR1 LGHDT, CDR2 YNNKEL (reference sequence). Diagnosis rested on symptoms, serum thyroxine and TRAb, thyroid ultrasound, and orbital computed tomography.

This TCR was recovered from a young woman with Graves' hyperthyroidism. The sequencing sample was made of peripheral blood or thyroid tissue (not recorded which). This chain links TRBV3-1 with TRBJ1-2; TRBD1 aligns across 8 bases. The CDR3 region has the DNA TGTGCCAGCGCGAGACAGGGGACTAACTATGGCTACACCTTC. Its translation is CASARQGTNYGYTF.